This TCR beta chain comes out of a study of cytomegalovirus exposure and HLA in healthy donors. Whole-study context: Ancestry clustering placed around four fifths of approximately 420 genotyped donors in the Caucasian-associated cluster. General observations from the study: There were some V segments, including TRBV6-2 and TRBV6-3, excluded as indistinguishable. A classifier reportedly called cytomegalovirus status with high sensitivity and specificity.

The CDR3 spans 18 residues. Per the germline V gene, CDR1 is SGHKS and CDR2 is YYEKEE (reference sequence). V lost 1 base, J lost 0 bases, and 19 bases lay in between. About this clone itself: Its antigen remains unidentified.

The primer mix had 60 Vbeta and 13 Jbeta primers. Only in-frame clones appear in the TCRdb table, and some are missing; sequencing was by immunoSEQ multiplex PCR. The sample carries over 75,000 clones, roughly four fifths recorded once. This receptor was identified in a man aged 25 to 40 in good health and CMV-seropositive. This rearrangement joins TRBV5-5 to TRBJ1-2; D uncertain. The material sequenced was PBMCs. In DNA, the CDR3 is TGTGCCAGCAGCTTGTCTCCCAGGCAGAGTTCAGCTAACTATGGCTACACCTTC. It translates to CASSLSPRQSSANYGYTF.